These 26 T cell receptor beta chains were sequenced from one sample in a study of beta chain features in type 1 diabetes. Sequencing targeted expressed TCRB transcripts, as all isolated RNA had been reverse transcribed. The method was immunoSEQ multiplex PCR; TCRdb's version includes in-frame clones alone and lacks a portion of them. The repertoire holds a few hundred thousand clones, with about 10% as singletons. Broader study findings: All four CD4+ subsets of Type 1 diabetes patients contained TCRB CDR3s that were moderately but significantly shorter.

Their antigen targets remain unknown. Sequencing was performed on central memory CD4+ T cells from blood. Every receptor here comes from a man aged 30 to 39 with type 1 diabetes.

This clone has just a few counts. The genes are TRBV5-4 and TRBJ2-5; tentative D call: TRBD1 (6 bases). CDR3 length: 14 residues. Germline V gene lookup returns CDR1 SGHNT and CDR2 YYREEE (reference sequence). V lost 4 bases and J 5 bases, leaving 15 bases between the germline ends. The CDR3 nucleotides read TGTGCCAGCAGCCTGGGGCAGGGGCGGGAGACCCAGTACTTC. It translates to CASSLGQGRETQYF.

This sequence joins TRBV11-3 and TRBJ2-2, with a weak D call TRBD2 (5 bases). CDR3 length: 16 amino acids. V lost 5 bases and J lost 0, with 13 bases in between. Germline assignment: CDR1 SGHNT and CDR2 YENEEA. The CDR3 sequence is CASSRLGSPNTGELFF. The CDR3 DNA is TGTGCCAGCAGCCGCTTGGGGAGCCCGAACACCGGGGAGCTGTTTTTT.

This clone came up a few times. The CDR3 DNA follows: TGTGCCAGCAGCTCCAGTCTGGAACTATCCTACGAGCAGTACTTC. This codes for CASSSSLELSYEQYF. V gene TRBV7-2 combines with J gene TRBJ2-7; D is unclear. CDR3 length equals 15 residues. Germline V gene data show CDR1 as SGHTA and CDR2 as FQGNSA. Trimming pared 4 bases from V and 1 base from J, leaving 14 bases between.

This clone appeared many times. V usage is TRBV19 and J usage is TRBJ2-1, with TRBD1 matching 9 bases. The V gene's germline CDR1 is LNHDA and CDR2 SQIVND (reference sequence). J lost 9 bases, V lost 5 bases, and 8 bases had no gene match. The CDR3 totals 14 residues. CDR3 residues: CASSVSGTGSEQFF. The CDR3 DNA is TGTGCCAGTAGTGTATCCGGGACAGGGAGTGAGCAGTTCTTC.

The chain employs TRBV28 and TRBJ2-7; D unclear. The V gene's germline CDR1 is MDHEN and CDR2 SYDVKM. V gave up 6 bases and J gave up 5 bases, with 8 bases separating them. There are 11 residues in the CDR3. The CDR3 region is CASSQVDEQYF. CDR3 DNA: TGTGCCAGCAGCCAAGTCGACGAGCAGTACTTC.

This sequence joins TRBV7-9 and TRBJ2-5; possibly TRBD2 for D (6 bases). The CDR3 loop spans 14 amino acids. Germline CDR1 reads SEHNR; CDR2 reads FQNEAQ (reference sequence). V was cut by 5 bases and J by 3 bases, with 13 bases left in between. The CDR3: CASSPRGGEETQYF. CDR3 nucleotides: TGTGCCAGCAGCCCCCGGGGCGGGGAAGAGACCCAGTACTTC. Full variable domain (remainder filled in from reference TRBV7-9 and TRBJ2-5): DTGVSQNPRHKITKRGQNVTFRCDPISEHNRLYWYRQTLGQGPEFLTYFQNEAQLEKSRLLSDRFSAERPKGSFSTLEIQRTEQGDSAMYLCASSPRGGEETQYFGPGTRLLVL.

The chain carries TRBV5-1 and TRBJ2-3; no clear D. This CDR3 has 17 residues. Deletions cut 0 bases from V and 5 bases from J, with 19 bases between. The germline gives CDR1 SGHRS, CDR2 YFSETQ. CDR3 region: CASSLAVNPQVLDTQYF. The CDR3 DNA sequence: TGCGCCAGCAGCTTGGCTGTTAATCCTCAAGTCCTAGATACGCAGTATTTT.

This clone was observed a few times. V and J are TRBV5-4 and TRBJ2-3; 15 bases align to TRBD2. The CDR3 has 18 residues. Germline lookup yields CDR1 SGHNT and CDR2 YYREEE (reference sequence). V lost 0 bases and J lost 4; bases outside the gene matches: 6. The CDR3 spells CASSLARTSGRVADTQYF. The DNA for the CDR3 is TGTGCCAGCAGCTTGGCCCGGACTAGCGGGAGGGTAGCAGATACGCAGTATTTT.

The chain combines TRBV7-9 with TRBJ2-7; 8 positions agree with TRBD1. This CDR3 has 14 residues. Germline-derived CDR1 and CDR2 are SEHNR and FQNEAQ (reference sequence). V shed 5 bases and J 2 bases; nucleotides not matched to a gene: 5. CDR3 sequence reads: CASSRGTGTYEQYF. The CDR3 DNA is TGTGCCAGCAGCCGCGGGACAGGAACCTACGAGCAGTACTTC.

In its sample, this clone was seen a few times. The J gene is TRBJ2-5, the V gene TRBV6-1; D is perhaps TRBD1 or TRBD2 (6 bases each). The germline CDR1 and CDR2 sequences are MNHNS and SASEGT. With 7 bases removed from V and 5 bases from J, the gap between germline ends came to 14 bases. The CDR3 is 13 residues long. Here the CDR3 reads CASTLRGGETQYF. As DNA, the CDR3 is TGTGCCAGCACCCTGCGAGGGGGGGAGACCCAGTACTTC.

This clone was seen at least ten times. The chain combines TRBV19 with TRBJ1-2, with TRBD1 matching over 8 bases. Germline V gene lookup returns CDR1 LNHDA and CDR2 SQIVND (reference sequence). V lost 5 bases, J lost 2 bases, and 16 bases stayed unmatched. The CDR3 totals 18 residues. This CDR3 is CASSPRRTGNSVNYGYTF. Here the CDR3 DNA reads TGTGCCAGTAGTCCCCGGCGGACAGGGAATTCAGTGAACTATGGCTACACCTTC.

This clone was found a few times. This chain uses TRBV7-9 with TRBJ2-2, with 7 bases lining up with TRBD2. Germline CDR1 reads SEHNR; CDR2 reads FQNEAQ (reference sequence). J gave up 0 bases and V 4 bases, and 8 bases lay outside the gene matches. The CDR3 loop spans 17 amino acids. The CDR3 DNA is TGTGCCAGCAGCTGGGGAGGGAGCGGAACGAACACCGGGGAGCTGTTTTTT. The encoded protein is CASSWGGSGTNTGELFF. Complete variable domain (other parts from reference TRBV7-9 and TRBJ2-2): DTGVSQNPRHKITKRGQNVTFRCDPISEHNRLYWYRQTLGQGPEFLTYFQNEAQLEKSRLLSDRFSAERPKGSFSTLEIQRTEQGDSAMYLCASSWGGSGTNTGELFFGEGSRLTVL.

This clone was counted ten times or more. The chain uses TRBV7-9 and TRBJ2-5; TRBD1 agrees at 8 bases. Germline CDR1 reads SEHNR; CDR2 reads FQNEAQ (reference sequence). The CDR3 has 13 residues. The V segment lost 5 bases and the J segment 7 bases; nucleotides outside the gene matches: 6. CDR3 bases: TGTGCCAGCAGCATCGGACAGGGCGGGACCCAGTACTTC. This sequence encodes CASSIGQGGTQYF.

This clone occurred a few times. The chain combines TRBV4-3 with TRBJ1-1, with 9 bases matching TRBD1. Germline loops: CDR1 LGHNA, CDR2 YSLEER. Losses at the gene ends were 1 base for V and 2 bases for J; bases not matched to a gene: 8. This CDR3 has 17 amino acids. For the CDR3, the DNA is TGCGCCAGCAGCCAAGGGGTACAGGGGGCGCATAACACTGAAGCTTTCTTT. This translates into CASSQGVQGAHNTEAFF.

V and J are TRBV5-1 and TRBJ2-2; no clear D. Germline CDR1 reads SGHRS; CDR2 reads YFSETQ. The V end was cut by 0 bases, the J end by 5 bases, with 5 bases between. The CDR3 is 13 residues long. The CDR3: CASSLGPTGELFF. CDR3 DNA: TGCGCCAGCAGCTTGGGACCTACCGGGGAGCTGTTTTTT.

This clone was observed a few times. The chain recombines TRBV5-1 with TRBJ2-5; TRBD1 matches at 8 bases. Germline CDR1 and CDR2: SGHRS and YFSETQ. The junction had 11 bases not matched to a gene; V was cut back by 6 bases and J by 1 base. The CDR3 length is 16 residues. DNA of the CDR3: TGCGCCAGCAATATCATTCCAGGGGGCGGCCAAGAGACCCAGTACTTC. Encoded protein: CASNIIPGGGQETQYF.

The chain has TRBV2 and TRBJ1-3, with D unresolved. V was pared by 8 bases and J by 0 bases, with 11 bases between. CDR3 length equals 14 residues. The germline CDR1 and CDR2 sequences are SNHLY and FYNNEI. In DNA, the CDR3 is TGTGCCAGCCGTGCCGAGAGCTCTGGAAACACCATATATTTT. Its protein product is CASRAESSGNTIYF.

The DNA for the CDR3 is TGTGCCAGCAGTTTGGGGGGCGGCGAGCTGCCGGGCTACACCTTC. Translating gives CASSLGGGELPGYTF. V is TRBV28 and J is TRBJ1-2, with D perhaps matching TRBD1 (6 bases). V shed 3 bases and J shed 8 bases, with 19 bases lying between them. CDR1 is MDHEN, CDR2 SYDVKM, per germline. The CDR3 has 15 amino acids.

J is TRBJ2-1 and V is TRBV6-1; maybe TRBD1 (6 bases). V was pared by 5 bases and J by 4 bases, with 15 bases between. CDR3 length: 15 residues. Germline CDR1 MNHNS, CDR2 SASEGT. The CDR3 reads CASSWQGTEYNEQFF. The DNA of the CDR3 is TGTGCCAGCAGTTGGCAGGGGACGGAGTACAATGAGCAGTTCTTC.

This clone was found many times. The V and J genes are TRBV7-2 and TRBJ2-1, with 9 nucleotides matching TRBD2. Germline V gene lookup returns CDR1 SGHTA and CDR2 FQGNSA. V shed 3 bases, J shed 16 bases, and the junction held 13 bases outside the gene matches. The CDR3 consists of 14 residues. This CDR3 reads CASSFGRLAGFVFF. For the CDR3, the DNA is TGTGCCAGCAGCTTTGGCCGGCTAGCGGGGTTCGTATTCTTC.

This clone occurred a few times. CDR3 sequence (DNA): TGTGCCAGCAGCCAGGACGTTTCGAACACTGAAGCTTTCTTT. It specifies CASSQDVSNTEAFF. This chain uses TRBV7-2 with TRBJ1-1; D is uncertain. Looked up from germline, CDR1 is SGHTA and CDR2 is FQGNSA. V lost 5 bases, J lost 1 base, and 11 bases lay in between. CDR3 length equals 14 residues.

This clone was seen more than once but under ten times. The V call is TRBV7-2, the J call TRBJ2-7, with 9 positions matching TRBD1. CDR1 and CDR2 (germline): SGHTA, FQGNSA. Trimming cost V 10 bases and J 7 bases; bases outside gene matches: 11. The CDR3 loop spans 13 amino acids. The CDR3 DNA follows: TGTGCCACCCGGACAGGGGATAGTAGAGAGCAGTACTTC. This codes for CATRTGDSREQYF.

This clone came up a few times. The chain uses TRBV5-1 and TRBJ2-4; 7 bases map to TRBD1. This CDR3 region has 15 residues. Trimming took 2 bases from V and 3 from J; bases not matched to a gene: 5. CDR1 and CDR2 from the germline V gene are SGHRS and YFSETQ. CDR3 DNA sequence: TGCGCCAGCAGCTTTTCGGGGACAGACAAAAACATTCAGTACTTC. Residues: CASSFSGTDKNIQYF. The entire variable domain, with the rest obtained from reference TRBV5-1 and TRBJ2-4, is as follows: KAGVTQTPRYLIKTRGQQVTLSCSPISGHRSVSWYQQTPGQGLQFLFEYFSETQRNKGNFPGRFSGRQFSNSRSEMNVSTLELGDSALYLCASSFSGTDKNIQYFGAGTRLSVL.

This clone was counted between two and nine times. Other nucleotide sequences from this sample produce the same CDR3. The chain recombines TRBV7-9 with TRBJ2-5; D gene unclear. CDR1 and CDR2 (germline): SEHNR, FQNEAQ (reference sequence). CDR3 length: 12 residues. Between the trimmed V and J ends, which lost 0 bases and 2 bases, there was a span of 1 base. Here the CDR3 DNA reads TGTGCCAGCAGCTTAGCGCAAGAGACCCAGTACTTC. The encoded protein is CASSLAQETQYF.

The rearrangement joins TRBV28 to TRBJ2-7; D could derive from TRBD1 or TRBD2 (5 bases each). Per the germline V gene, CDR1 is MDHEN and CDR2 is SYDVKM. The CDR3 extends over 16 amino acids. Deletions cut 4 bases from V and 5 bases from J, with 21 bases between. The CDR3 reads CASSSPSRGVRNEQYF. In DNA, the CDR3 is TGTGCCAGCAGTTCTCCCTCGCGAGGGGTGAGGAACGAGCAGTACTTC. Looking up the rest from reference TRBV28 and TRBJ2-7 gives the full variable domain: DVKVTQSSRYLVKRTGEKVFLECVQDMDHENMFWYRQDPGLGLRLIYFSYDVKMKEKGDIPEGYSVSREKKERFSLILESASTNQTSMYLCASSSPSRGVRNEQYFGPGTRLTVT.

The table lists this clone with many counts. Other DNA variants within this sample encode the same CDR3. The chain employs TRBV7-9 and TRBJ1-2; D not resolved. CDR1 is SEHNR and CDR2 is FQNEAQ in the germline V gene (reference sequence). The length of the CDR3 is 13 residues. The V end was cut by 1 base, the J end by 1 base, with 4 bases between. CDR3 amino acids: CASSLGVNYGYTF. The DNA of the CDR3 is TGTGCCAGCAGCTTAGGGGTTAACTATGGCTACACCTTC.